Reported below is one T cell receptor beta chain. These data come from a study of shared clonotypes between healthy human individuals. DNA from unsorted PBMC was sequenced on ten immunoSEQ deep assay plates. Per the study methods: Without quality scores, immunoSEQ junctional reads could not be filtered like full-length reads. Data came from immunoSEQ multiplex PCR; TCRdb stores just in-frame clones and leaves some out. The V and J calls and clone size are taken from that table; D and trimming were inferred from the DNA. The sample carries some 470,000 clones, less than 80% recorded once. The V gene end was trimmed by 3 bases and the J gene end by 5 bases; junction bases not matched to a gene: 4. The CDR3 length is 13 residues. CDR1 SGHKS and CDR2 YYEKEE come from the germline V gene (reference sequence).

Specimen: PBMCs. This clonotype was obtained from a middle-aged woman in good health. Some clones in this sample may be carry-over from other donors' samples. V gene TRBV5-5 combines with J gene TRBJ1-1; TRBD1 aligns across 7 bases. CDR3 nucleotides: TGTGCCAGCAGCTCGACAGGGCTTACTGAAGCTTTCTTT. It codes for CASSSTGLTEAFF.